This T cell receptor beta chain emerged from a study of blood T cell repertoires in COVID-19. Background on the study: Sites across the United States, Italy and Spain contributed samples from acute and convalescent COVID-19. In each case, the material was cDNA or gDNA derived from T cells, B-cell-depleted T cells, or PBMCs.

The CDR3 has 14 residues. Trimming at V came to 3 bases and at J to 7 bases, leaving 3 bases not matched to a gene. Germline V lookup: CDR1 ENHRY, CDR2 SYGVKD. In the authors' methods: For nucleated cells, counts were estimated from reference gene primer amplification. Assay: immunoSEQ multiplex PCR; the TCRdb copy retains only in-frame clones and omits some. V, J and clone size were drawn from that table, and D and trimming were deduced from the DNA. The table has fewer than 150,000 clones, 70% to 85% seen once. This receptor was obtained from a man aged 60-69 years who had recovered from COVID-19. The sample was peripheral blood. The gene calls are TRBV10-3 and TRBJ2-1; 10 nucleotides agree with TRBD2. The DNA for the CDR3 is TGTGCCATCAGTGAAGAGCGGGGGGGGAATGAGCAGTTCTTC. It encodes CAISEERGGNEQFF.